This T cell receptor beta chain appears in the sequencing data of a study of spatial heterogeneity in lung cancer. Background on the study: Sequencing consistently turned up more beta-chain sequences than alpha-chain sequences. General study findings and limits: Ubiquitous expanded tumor TCRs appeared in blood more at resection than follow-up.

Judged by abundance, this clonotype is medium-sized. What it binds is not known. Time point given: sample taken at primary tumor resection. Unsorted whole RNA of tumor, nontumor lung or frozen PBMC was sequenced. Individual TCR cDNA molecules each bore their own unique molecular identifier. TCRdb reprocessed the 5' RACE reads with MiXCR, giving one entry per CDR3 protein. The sample contains approximately 20,000 distinct CDR3 sequences, about 4.6% of which appear only once. The clonotype comes from a male donor with early-stage non-small cell lung cancer. The sample consisted of PBMCs, taken at surgery.

The CDR3: CATSDPGPSGEQYF. CDR3 in DNA: TGTGCCACCAGTGATCCCGGACCATCCGGCGAGCAGTACTTC. V is TRBV24-1 and J is TRBJ2-7, with D unclear. Germline V gene sequence: CDR1 KGHDR, CDR2 SFDVKD. Trimming took off 3 bases at V and 6 bases at J, with 14 bases between the two ends. This CDR3 has 14 amino acids.